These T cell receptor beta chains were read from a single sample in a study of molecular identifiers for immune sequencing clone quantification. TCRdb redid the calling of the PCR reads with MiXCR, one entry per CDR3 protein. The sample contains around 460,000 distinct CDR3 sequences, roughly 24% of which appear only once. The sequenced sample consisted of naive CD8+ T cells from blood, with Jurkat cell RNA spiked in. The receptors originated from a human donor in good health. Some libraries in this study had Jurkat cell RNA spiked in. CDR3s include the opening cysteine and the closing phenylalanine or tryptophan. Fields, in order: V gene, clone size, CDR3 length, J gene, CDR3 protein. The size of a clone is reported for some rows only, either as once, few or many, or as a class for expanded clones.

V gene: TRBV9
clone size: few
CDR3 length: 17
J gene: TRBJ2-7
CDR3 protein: CASSEAPGETAPYEQYF

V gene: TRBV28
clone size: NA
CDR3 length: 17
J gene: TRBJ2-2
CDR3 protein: CASSFRRGREKTGELFF

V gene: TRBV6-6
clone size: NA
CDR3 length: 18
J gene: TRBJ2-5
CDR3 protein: CASTAWGTQVPPGETPYF

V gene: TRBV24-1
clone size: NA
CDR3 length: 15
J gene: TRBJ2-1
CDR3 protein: CATSDPGLADNEQFF

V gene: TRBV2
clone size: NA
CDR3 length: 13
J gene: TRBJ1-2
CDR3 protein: CASSEGVGYGYTF

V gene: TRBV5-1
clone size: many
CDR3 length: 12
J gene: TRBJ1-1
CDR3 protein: CASSVPNTEAFF

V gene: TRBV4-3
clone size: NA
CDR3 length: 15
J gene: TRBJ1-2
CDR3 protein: CASSNYRGVGYGYTF

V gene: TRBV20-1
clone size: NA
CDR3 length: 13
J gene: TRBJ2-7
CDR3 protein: CSARGIGVVEQYF

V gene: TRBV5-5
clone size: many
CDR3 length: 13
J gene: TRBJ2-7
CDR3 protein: CASSGTSLYEQYF

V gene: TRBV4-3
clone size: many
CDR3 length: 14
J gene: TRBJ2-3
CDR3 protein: CASSQDWSTDTQYF

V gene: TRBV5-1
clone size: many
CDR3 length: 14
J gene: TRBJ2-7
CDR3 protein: CASSEGMTGYEQYF

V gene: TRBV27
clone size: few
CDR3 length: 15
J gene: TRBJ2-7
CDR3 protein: CASSQNRDGSYEQYF

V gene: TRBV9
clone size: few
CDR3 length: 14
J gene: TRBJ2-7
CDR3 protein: CASSVGPDSYEQYF

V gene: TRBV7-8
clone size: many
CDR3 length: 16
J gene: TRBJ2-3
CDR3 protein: CASSLAGTGVTDTQYF

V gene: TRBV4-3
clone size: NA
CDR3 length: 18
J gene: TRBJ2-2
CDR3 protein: CASSQRPGTGGSTGELFF

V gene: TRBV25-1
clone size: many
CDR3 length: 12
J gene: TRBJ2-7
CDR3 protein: CASATGWREQYF

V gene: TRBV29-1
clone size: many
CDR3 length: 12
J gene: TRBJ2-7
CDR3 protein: CSVVPGTYEQYF

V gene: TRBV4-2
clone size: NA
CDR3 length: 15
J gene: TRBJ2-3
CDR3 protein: CASSPGGGGTGTQYF

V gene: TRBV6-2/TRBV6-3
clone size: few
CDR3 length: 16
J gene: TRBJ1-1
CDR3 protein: CASHWDIVGMNTEAFF

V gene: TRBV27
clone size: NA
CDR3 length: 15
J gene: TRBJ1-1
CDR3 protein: CASSPFRGFNTEAFF

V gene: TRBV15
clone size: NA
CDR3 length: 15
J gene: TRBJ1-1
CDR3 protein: CATSRDRDRNTEAFF

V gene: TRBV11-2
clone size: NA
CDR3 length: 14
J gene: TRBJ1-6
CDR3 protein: CASSLDLGGSPLHF

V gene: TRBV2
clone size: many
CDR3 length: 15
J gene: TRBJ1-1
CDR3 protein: CASSVAGGVATEAFF

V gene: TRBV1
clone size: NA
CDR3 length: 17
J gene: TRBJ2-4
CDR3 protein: CISSQVRGGEAKNVQYF

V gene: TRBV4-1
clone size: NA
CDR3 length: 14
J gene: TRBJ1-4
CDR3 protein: CASSQDQRVQKLFF

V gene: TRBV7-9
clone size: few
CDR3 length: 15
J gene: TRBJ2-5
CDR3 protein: CASSPEGDPALTQYF

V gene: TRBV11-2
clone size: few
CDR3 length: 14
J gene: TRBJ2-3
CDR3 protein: CASSSTSGTDTQYF

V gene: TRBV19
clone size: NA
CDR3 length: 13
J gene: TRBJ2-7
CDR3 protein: CASSPTGFYEQYF

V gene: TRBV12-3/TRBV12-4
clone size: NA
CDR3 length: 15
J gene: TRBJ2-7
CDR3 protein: CASSLTGSLFDEQYF

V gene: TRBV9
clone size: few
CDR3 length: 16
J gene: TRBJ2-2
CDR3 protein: CASSALAGGPTGELFF

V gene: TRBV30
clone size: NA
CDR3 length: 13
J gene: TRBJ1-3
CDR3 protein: CAWSWASGNTIYF

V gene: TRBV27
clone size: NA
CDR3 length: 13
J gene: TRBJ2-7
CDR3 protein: CASSPGEVYEQYF

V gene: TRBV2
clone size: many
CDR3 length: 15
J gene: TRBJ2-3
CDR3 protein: CASSDGGSGSDTQYF

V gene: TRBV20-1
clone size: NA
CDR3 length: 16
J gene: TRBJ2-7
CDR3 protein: CSARDLKSQGQGEQNF

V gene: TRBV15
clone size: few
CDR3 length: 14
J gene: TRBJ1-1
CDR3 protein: CATSHGRGNTEAFF

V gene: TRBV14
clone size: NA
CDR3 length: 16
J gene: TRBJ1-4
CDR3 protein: CASSTRRQGLGEKLFF

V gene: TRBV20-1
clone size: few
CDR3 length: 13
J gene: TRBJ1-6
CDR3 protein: CSARGQYNSPLHF

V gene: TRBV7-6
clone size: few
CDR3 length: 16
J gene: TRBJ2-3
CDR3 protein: CASSRDPSGGTDTQYF

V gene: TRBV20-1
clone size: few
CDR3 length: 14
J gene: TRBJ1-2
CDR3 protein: CSASWSGVSLGYTF

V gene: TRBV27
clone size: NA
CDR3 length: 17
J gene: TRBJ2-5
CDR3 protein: CASSLLRGTPGQETQYF

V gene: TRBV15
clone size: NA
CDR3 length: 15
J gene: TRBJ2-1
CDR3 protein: CATSLEGASYNEQFF

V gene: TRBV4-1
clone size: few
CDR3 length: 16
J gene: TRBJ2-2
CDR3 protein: CASSQGVGVGMGELFF

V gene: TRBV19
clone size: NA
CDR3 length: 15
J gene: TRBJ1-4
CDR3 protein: CASRNWTDGNEKLFF

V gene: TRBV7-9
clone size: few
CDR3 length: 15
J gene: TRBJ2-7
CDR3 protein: CASSLTGTDNYEQYF

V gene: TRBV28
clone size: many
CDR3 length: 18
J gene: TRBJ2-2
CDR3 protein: CASSLGGLAGPHTGELFF

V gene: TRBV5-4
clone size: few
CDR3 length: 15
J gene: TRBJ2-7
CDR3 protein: CASSPPDSSSYEQYF

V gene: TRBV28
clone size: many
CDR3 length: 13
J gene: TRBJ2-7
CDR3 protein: CASSPSRFYEQYF

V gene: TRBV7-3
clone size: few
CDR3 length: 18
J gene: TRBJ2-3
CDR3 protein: CASSNAEGVHHPTDTQYF

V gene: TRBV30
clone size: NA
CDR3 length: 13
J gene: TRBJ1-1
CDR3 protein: CAWLPQGTTEAFF

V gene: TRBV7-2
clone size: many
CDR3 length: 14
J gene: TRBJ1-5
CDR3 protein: CASSLGGFNQPQHF

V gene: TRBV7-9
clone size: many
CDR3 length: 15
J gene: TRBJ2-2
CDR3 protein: CASSQDRRNTGELFF

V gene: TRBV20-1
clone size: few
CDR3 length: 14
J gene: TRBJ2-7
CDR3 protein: CSARAQGAPHEQYF

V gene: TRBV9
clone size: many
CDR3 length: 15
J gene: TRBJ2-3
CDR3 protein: CASSAALYMGDTQYF

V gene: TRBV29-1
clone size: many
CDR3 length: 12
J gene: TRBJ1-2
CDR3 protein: CSVAGALNGYTF

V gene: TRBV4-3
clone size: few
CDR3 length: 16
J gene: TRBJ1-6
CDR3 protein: CASSQDRELYNSPLHF

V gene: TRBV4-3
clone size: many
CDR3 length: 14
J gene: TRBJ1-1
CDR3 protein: CASSQRVLGTEAFF

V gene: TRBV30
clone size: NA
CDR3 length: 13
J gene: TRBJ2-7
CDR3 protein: CAWREGSSYEQYF

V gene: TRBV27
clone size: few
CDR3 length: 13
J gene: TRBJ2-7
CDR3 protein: CASSLSMAREQYF

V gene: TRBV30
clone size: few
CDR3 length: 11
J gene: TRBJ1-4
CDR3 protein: CAWGGARKLFF